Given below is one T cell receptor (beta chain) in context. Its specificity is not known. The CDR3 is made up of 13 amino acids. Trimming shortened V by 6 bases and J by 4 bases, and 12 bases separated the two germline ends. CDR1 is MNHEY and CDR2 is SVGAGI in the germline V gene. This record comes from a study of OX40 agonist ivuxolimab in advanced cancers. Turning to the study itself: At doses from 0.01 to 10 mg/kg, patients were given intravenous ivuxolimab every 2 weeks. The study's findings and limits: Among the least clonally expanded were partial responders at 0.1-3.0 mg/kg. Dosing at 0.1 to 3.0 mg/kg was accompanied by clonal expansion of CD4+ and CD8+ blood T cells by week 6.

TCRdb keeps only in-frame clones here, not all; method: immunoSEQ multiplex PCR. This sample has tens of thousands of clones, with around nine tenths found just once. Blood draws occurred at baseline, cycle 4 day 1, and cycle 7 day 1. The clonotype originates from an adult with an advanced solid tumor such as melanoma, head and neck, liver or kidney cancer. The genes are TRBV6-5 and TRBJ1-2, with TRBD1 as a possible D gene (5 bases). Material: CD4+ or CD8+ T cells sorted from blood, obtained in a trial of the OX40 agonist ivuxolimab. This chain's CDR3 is CASSPGTSYGYTF. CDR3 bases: TGTGCCAGCAGCCCTGGGACCTCCTATGGCTACACCTTC.